The clone carrying this TCR beta chain appeared many times. No antigen is known for it. Trimming pared 5 bases from V and 0 bases from J, leaving 14 bases between. CDR1 is SGHAT, CDR2 FQNNGV, per germline. The CDR3 is made up of 15 amino acids. These data belong to a study of shared clonotypes between healthy human individuals. General observations from the study: Larger richness was generally estimated for naive than memory subsets. Non-shared clonotypes showed lower generation probabilities than clonotypes common to all four donors.

Assay used: immunoSEQ multiplex PCR; TCRdb lists only in-frame clones, some missing. Here the sample spans 200,000 to 250,000 clones, approximately 65% being singletons. The chain employs TRBV11-2 and TRBJ2-7; no definite D call. Sample: memory CD4+ T cells sorted from blood. Described subset: CD45RA-negative fraction. The sequence derives from a man under 40 in good health. Here the CDR3 DNA reads TGTGCCAGCAGCCTGGTGGGCGGAAGCTCCTACGAGCAGTACTTC. This codes for CASSLVGGSSYEQYF.